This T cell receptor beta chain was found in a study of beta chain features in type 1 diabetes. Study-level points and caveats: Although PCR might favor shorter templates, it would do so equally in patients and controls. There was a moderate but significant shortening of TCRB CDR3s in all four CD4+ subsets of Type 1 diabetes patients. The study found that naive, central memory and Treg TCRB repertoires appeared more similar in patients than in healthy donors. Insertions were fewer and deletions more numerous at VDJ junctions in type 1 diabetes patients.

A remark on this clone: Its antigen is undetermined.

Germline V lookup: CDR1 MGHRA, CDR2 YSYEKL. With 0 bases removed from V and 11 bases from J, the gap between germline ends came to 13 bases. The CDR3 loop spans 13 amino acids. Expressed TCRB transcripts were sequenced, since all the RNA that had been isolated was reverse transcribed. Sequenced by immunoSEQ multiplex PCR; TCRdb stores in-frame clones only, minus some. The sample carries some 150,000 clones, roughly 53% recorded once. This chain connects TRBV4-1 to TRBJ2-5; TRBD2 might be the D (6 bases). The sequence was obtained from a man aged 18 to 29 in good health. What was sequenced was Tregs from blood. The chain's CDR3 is CASSQERRVEQYF. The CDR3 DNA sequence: TGCGCCAGCAGCCAAGAACGGAGGGTGGAGCAGTACTTC.